This T cell receptor (beta chain) was identified in a study of graft-versus-host responses after intestinal transplantation. The method was immunoSEQ multiplex PCR; TCRdb's version includes in-frame clones alone and lacks a portion of them. The sample lists about 36,000 clones, 94% occurring once. About this clone itself: Its specificity is not known.

CDR3 length: 15 residues. V dropped 3 bases and J dropped 3; count of bases not matched to a gene: 6. Germline CDR1 reads SGHKS; CDR2 reads YYEKEE (reference sequence). The material sequenced was unstimulated CD4+ T cells sorted from spleen or lymph node cells, taken before transplant. The genes are TRBV5-5 and TRBJ2-3, with 8 bases fitting TRBD1. The sequence was collected from a human donor who was the organ donor for an intestinal transplant. The CDR3 protein is CASSSPNRGTDTQYF. DNA of the CDR3: TGTGCCAGCAGCTCACCGAACAGGGGGACAGATACGCAGTATTTT.